This T cell receptor (beta chain) was sequenced during a study of tumor and adjacent non-tumor tissue in lung cancer. V gave up 3 bases and J gave up 4 bases; unmatched junction bases: 9. The germline gives CDR1 MDHEN, CDR2 SYDVKM. The CDR3 is made up of 15 amino acids. Three rounds of nested PCR, following a modified ARM-PCR protocol, produced the TCRbeta library. TCRdb reprocessed the multiplex PCR reads with MiXCR, giving one entry per CDR3 protein. The sample records roughly 140,000 distinct CDR3 sequences, approximately 66% being singletons. No cell sorting was done before RNA was extracted from the tissue.

The chain has TRBV28 and TRBJ2-7; 7 positions match TRBD1. This TCR was sampled from a man in his 60s with small cell lung cancer. The sequenced sample was lung tumor tissue. CDR3: CASSLIGTENYEQYF. DNA for the CDR3: TGTGCCAGCAGTTTGATAGGGACAGAGAATTACGAGCAGTACTTC.